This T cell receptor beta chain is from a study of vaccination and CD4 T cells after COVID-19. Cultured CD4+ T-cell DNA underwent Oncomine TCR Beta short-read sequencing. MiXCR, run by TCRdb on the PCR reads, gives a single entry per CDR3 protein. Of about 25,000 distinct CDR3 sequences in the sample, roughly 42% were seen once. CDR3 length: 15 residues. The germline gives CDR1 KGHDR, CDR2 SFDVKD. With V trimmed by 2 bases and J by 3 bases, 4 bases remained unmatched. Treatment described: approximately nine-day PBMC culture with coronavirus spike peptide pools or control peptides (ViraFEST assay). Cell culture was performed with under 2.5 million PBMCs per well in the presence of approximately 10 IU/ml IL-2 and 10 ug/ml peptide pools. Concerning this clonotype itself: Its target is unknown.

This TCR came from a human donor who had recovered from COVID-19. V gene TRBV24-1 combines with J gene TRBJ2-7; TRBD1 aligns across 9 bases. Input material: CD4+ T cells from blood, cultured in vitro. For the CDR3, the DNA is TGTGCCACCAGTGATTCGGGACAGGGAGACTACGAGCAGTACTTC. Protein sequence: CATSDSGQGDYEQYF.